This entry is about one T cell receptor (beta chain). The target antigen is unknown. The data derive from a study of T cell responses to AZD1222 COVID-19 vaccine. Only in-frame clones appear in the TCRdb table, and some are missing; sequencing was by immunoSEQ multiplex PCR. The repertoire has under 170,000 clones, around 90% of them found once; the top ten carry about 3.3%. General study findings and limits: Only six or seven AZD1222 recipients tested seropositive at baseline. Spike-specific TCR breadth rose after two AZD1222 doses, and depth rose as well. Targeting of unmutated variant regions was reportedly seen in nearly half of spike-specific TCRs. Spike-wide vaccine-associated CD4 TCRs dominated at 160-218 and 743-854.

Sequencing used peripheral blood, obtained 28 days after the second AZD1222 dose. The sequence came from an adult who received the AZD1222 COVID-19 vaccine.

CDR3 sequence: CASSYLWDWSSGNTIYF. The CDR3 nucleotides are TGTGCCAGTAGTTATCTTTGGGACTGGAGCTCTGGAAACACCATATATTTT. This chain links TRBV19 with TRBJ1-3; D is possibly TRBD1 (5 bases). This CDR3 region has 17 residues. V lost 5 bases and J 0 bases, leaving 17 bases between the germline ends. Germline CDR1 is LNHDA and CDR2 is SQIVND (reference sequence).